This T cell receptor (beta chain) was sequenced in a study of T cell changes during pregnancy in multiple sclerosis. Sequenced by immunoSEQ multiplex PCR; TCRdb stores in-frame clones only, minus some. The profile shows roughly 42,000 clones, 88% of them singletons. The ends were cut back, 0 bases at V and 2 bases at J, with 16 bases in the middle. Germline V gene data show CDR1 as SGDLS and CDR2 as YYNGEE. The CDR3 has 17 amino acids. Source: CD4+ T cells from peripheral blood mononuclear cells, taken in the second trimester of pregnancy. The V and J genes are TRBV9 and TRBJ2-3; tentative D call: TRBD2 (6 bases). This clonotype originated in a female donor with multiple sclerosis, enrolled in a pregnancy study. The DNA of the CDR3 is TGTGCCAGCAGCGTAGGCGAGGTAGGACTACCCACAGATACGCAGTATTTT. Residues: CASSVGEVGLPTDTQYF.